This TCR beta chain was retrieved from a study of cytomegalovirus exposure and HLA in healthy donors. Turning to the study itself: Sequencing of about 179 million T cells in an earlier analysis found 100 million to 140 million unique TCR beta sequences.

Germline-derived CDR1 and CDR2 are KGHSH and LQKENI. The V end was cut by 1 base, the J end by 6 bases, with 6 bases between. The CDR3 is 12 residues long. Concerning this clone: Its antigen is unknown.

Overall study findings and caveats: Data from an earlier analysis indicated that most TCR beta V segments were productive either about 90% or about 30% of the time.

Primers for the PCR totalled 60 Vbeta and 13 Jbeta. Profiled with immunoSEQ multiplex PCR; TCRdb holds only in-frame clones, not every one. Seen here are roughly 100,000 clones, 65% to 85% observed once, and the top ten hold approximately 2.8%. The TCR originated in a male donor in good health and CMV-seropositive. The sample comprised PBMCs. V usage is TRBV18 and J usage is TRBJ1-1; D unresolved. The chain's CDR3 is CASSPRGAEAFF. The CDR3 DNA reads TGTGCCAGCTCACCACGCGGGGCTGAAGCTTTCTTT.